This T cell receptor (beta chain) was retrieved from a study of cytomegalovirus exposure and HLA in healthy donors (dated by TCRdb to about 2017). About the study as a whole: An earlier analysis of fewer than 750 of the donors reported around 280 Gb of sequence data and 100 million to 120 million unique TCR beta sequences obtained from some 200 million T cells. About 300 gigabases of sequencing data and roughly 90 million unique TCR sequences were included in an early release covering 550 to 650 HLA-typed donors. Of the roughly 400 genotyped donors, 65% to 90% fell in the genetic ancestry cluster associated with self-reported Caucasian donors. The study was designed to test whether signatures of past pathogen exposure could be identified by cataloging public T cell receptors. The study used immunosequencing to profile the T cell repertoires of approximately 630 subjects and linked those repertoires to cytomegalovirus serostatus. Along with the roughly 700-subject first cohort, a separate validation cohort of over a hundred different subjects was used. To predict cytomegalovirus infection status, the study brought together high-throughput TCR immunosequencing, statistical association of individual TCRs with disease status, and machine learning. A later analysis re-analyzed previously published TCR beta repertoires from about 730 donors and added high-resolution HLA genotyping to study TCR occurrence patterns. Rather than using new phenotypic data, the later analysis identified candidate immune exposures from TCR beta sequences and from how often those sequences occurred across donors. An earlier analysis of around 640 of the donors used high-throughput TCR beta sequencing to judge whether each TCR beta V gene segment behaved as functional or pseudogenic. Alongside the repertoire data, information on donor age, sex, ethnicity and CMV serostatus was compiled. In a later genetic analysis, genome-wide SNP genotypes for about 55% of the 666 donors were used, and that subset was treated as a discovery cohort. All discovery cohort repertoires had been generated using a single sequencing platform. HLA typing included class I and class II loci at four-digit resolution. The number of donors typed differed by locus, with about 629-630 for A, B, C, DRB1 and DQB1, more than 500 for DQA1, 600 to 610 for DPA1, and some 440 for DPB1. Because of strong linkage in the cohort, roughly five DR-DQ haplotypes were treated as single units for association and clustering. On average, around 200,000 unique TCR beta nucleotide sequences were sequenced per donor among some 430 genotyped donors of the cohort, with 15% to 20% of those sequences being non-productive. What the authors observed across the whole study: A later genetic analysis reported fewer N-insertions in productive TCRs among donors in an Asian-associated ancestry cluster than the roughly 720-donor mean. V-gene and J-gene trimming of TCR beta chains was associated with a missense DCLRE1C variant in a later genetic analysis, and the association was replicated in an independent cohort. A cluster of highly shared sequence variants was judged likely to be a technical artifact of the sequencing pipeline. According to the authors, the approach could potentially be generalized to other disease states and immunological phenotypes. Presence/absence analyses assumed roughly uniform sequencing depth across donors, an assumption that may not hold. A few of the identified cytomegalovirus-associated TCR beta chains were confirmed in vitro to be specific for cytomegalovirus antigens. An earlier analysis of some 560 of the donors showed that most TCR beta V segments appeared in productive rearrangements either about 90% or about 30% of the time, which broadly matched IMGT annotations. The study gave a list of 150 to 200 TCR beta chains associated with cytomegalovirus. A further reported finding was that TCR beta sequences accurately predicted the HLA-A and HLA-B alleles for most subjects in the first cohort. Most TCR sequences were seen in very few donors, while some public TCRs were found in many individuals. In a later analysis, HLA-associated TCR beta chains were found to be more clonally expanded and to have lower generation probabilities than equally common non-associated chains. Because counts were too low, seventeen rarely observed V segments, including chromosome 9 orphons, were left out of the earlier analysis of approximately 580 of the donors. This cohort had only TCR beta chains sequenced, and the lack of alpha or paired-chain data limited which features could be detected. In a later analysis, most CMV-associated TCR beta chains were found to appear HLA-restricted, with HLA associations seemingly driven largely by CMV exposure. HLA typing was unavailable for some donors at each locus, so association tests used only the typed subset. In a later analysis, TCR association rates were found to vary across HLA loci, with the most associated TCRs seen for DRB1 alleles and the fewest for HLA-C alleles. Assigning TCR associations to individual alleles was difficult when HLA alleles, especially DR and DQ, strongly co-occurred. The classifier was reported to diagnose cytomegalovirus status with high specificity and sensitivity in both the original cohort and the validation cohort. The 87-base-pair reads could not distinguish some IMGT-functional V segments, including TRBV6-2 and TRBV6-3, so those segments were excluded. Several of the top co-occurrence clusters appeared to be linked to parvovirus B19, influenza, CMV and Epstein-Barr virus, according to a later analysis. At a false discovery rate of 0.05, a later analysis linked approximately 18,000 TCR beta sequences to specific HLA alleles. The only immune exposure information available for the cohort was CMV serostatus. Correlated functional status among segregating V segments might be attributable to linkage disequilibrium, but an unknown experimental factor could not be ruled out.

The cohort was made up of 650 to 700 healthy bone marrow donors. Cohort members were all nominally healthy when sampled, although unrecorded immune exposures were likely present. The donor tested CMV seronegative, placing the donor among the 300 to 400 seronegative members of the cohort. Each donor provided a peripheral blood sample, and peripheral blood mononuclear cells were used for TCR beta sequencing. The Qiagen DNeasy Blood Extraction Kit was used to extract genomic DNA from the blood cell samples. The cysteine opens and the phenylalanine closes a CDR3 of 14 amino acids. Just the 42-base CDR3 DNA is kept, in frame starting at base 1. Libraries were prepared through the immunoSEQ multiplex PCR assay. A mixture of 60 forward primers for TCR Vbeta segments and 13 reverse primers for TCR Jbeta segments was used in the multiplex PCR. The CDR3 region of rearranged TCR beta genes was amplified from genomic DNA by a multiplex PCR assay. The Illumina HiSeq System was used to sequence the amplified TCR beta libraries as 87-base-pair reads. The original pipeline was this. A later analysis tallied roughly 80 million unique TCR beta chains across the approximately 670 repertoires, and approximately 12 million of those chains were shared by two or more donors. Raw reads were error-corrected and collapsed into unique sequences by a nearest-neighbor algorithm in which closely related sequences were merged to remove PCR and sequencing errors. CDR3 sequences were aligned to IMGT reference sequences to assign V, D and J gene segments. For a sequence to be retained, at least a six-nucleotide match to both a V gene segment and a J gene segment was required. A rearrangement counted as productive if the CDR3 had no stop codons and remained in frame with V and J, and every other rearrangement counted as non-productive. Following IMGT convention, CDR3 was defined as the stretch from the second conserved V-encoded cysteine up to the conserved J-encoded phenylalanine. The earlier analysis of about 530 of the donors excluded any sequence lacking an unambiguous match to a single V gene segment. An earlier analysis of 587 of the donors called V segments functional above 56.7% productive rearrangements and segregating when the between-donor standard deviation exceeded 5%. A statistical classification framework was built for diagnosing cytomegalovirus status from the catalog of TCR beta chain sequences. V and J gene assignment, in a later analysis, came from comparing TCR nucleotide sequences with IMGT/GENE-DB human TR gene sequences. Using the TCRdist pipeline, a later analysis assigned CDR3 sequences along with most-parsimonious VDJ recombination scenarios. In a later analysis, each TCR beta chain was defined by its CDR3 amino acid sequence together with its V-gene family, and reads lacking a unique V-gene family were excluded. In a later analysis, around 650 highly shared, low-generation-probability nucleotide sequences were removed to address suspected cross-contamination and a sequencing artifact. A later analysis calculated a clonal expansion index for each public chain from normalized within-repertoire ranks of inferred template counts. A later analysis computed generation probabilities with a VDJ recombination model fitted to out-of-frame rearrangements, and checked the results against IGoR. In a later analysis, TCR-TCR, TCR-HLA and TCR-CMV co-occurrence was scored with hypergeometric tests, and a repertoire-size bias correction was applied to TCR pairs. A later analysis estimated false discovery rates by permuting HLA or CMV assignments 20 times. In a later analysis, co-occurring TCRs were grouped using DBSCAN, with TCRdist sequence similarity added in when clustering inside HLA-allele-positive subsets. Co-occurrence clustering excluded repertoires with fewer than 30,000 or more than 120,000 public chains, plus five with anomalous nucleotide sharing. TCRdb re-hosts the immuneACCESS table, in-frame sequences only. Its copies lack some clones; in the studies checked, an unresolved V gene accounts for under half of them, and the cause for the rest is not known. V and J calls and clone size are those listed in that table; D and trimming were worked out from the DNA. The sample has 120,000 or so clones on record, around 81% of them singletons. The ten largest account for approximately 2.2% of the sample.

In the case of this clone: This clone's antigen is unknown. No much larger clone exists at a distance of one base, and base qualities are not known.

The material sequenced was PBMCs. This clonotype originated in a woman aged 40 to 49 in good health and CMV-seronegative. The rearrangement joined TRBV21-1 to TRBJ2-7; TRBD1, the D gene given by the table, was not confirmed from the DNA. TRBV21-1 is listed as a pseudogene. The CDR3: CASSKRDSSYEQYF. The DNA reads TGTGCCAGCAGCAAACGGGACAGCTCCTACGAGCAGTACTTC.